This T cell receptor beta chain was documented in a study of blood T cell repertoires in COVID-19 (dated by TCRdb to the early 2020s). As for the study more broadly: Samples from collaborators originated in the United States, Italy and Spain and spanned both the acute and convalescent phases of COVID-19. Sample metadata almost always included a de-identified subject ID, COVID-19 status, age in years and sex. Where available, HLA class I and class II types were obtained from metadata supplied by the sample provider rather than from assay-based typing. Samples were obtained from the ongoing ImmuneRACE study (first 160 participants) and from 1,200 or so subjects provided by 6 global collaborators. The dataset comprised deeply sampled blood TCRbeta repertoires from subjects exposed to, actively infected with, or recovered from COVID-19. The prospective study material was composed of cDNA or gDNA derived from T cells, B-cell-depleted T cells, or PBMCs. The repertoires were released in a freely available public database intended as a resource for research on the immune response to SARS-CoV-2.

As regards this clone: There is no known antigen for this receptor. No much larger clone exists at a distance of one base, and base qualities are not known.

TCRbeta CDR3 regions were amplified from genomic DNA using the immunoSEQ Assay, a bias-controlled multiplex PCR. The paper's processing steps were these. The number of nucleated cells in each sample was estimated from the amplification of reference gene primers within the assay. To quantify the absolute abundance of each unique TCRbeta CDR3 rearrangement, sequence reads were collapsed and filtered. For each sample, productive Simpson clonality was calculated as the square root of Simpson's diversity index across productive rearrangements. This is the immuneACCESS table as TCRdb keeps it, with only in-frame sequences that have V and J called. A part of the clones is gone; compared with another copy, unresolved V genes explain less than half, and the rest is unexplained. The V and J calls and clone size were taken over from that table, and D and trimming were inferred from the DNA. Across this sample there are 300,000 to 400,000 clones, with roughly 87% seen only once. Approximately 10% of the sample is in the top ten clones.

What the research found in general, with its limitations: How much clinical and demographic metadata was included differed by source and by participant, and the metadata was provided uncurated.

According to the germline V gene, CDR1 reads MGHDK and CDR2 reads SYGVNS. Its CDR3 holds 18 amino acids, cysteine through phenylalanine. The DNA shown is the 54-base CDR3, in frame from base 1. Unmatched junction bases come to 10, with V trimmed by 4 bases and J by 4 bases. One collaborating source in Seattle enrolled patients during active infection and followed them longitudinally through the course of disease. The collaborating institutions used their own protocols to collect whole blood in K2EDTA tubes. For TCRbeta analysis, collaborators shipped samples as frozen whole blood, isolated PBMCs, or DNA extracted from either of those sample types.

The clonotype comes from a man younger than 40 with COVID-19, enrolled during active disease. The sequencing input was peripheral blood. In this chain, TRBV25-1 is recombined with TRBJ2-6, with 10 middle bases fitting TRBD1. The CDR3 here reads CASSGGPGTGDGANVLTF. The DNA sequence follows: TGTGCCAGCAGTGGTGGTCCCGGGACAGGGGACGGGGCCAACGTCCTGACTTTC.